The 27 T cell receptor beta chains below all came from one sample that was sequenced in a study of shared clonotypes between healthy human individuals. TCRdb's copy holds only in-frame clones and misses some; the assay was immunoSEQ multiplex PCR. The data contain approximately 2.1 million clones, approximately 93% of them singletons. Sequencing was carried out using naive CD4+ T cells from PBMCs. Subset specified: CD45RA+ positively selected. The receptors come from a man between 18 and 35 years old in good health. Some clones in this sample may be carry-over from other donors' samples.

The CDR3 here is CSVEKPPGANVLTF. CDR3 DNA sequence: TGCAGCGTTGAAAAGCCACCTGGGGCCAACGTCCTGACTTTC. The chain joins TRBV29-1 to TRBJ2-6; D gene uncertain. Germline V gene data show CDR1 as SQVTM and CDR2 as ANQGSEA. Trimming took 2 bases from V and 2 from J, leaving 7 bases between them. CDR3 length: 14 residues.

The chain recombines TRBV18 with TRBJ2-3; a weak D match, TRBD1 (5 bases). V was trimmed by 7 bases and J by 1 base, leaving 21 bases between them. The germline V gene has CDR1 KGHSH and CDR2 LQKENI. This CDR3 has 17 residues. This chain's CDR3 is CASLQVSHSYRTDTQYF. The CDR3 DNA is TGTGCCAGCTTACAGGTTTCTCACTCCTACCGCACAGATACGCAGTATTTT.

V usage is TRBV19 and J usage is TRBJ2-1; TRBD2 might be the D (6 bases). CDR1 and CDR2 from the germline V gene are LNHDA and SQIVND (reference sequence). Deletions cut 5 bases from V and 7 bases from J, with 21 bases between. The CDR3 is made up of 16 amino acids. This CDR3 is CASSVSRALRGNEQFF. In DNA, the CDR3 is TGTGCCAGTAGTGTCTCGAGAGCCCTCCGGGGGAATGAGCAGTTCTTC.

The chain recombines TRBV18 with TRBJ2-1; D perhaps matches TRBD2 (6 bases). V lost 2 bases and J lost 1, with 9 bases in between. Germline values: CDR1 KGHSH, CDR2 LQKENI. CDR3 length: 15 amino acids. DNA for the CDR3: TGTGCCAGCTCACCAGCGGGAATATCCTACAATGAGCAGTTCTTC. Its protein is CASSPAGISYNEQFF. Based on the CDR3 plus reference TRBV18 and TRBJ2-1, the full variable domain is NAGVMQNPRHLVRRRGQEARLRCSPMKGHSHVYWYRQLPEEGLKFMVYLQKENIIDESGMPKERFSAEFPKEGPSILRIQQVVRGDSAAYFCASSPAGISYNEQFFGPGTRLTVL.

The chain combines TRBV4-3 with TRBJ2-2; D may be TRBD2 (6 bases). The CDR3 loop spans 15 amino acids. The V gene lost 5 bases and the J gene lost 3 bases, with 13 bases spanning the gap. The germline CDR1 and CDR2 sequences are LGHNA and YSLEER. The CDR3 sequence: CASSLPGADTGELFF. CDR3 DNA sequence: TGCGCCAGCAGCTTACCGGGAGCAGACACCGGGGAGCTGTTTTTT.

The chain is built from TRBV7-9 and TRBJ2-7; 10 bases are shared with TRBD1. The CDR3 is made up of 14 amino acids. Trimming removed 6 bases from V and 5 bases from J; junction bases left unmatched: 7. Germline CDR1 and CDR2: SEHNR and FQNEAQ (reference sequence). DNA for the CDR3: TGTGCCAGCAGTTCGACCGGGACAGGGGACGAGCAGTACTTC. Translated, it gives CASSSTGTGDEQYF.

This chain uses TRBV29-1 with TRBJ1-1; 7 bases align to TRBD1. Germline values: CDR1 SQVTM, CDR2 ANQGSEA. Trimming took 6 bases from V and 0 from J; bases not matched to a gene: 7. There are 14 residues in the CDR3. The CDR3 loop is CSVLGQAMNTEAFF. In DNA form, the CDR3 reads TGCAGCGTCCTCGGACAGGCCATGAACACTGAAGCTTTCTTT.

The chain's CDR3 is CASTQLAGQGVEEQYF. CDR3 bases: TGTGCCAGTACCCAATTGGCGGGGCAGGGGGTAGAAGAGCAGTACTTC. The chain combines TRBV19 with TRBJ2-7; D may be TRBD1 (7 bases). Germline lookup yields CDR1 LNHDA and CDR2 SQIVND (reference sequence). V lost 7 bases and J lost 7, with 26 bases in between. This CDR3 has 16 residues. Drawing the rest from reference TRBV19 and TRBJ2-7, the complete variable domain is DGGITQSPKYLFRKEGQNVTLSCEQNLNHDAMYWYRQDPGQGLRLIYYSQIVNDFQKGDIAEGYSVSREKKESFPLTVTSAQKNPTAFYLCASTQLAGQGVEEQYFGPGTRLTVT.

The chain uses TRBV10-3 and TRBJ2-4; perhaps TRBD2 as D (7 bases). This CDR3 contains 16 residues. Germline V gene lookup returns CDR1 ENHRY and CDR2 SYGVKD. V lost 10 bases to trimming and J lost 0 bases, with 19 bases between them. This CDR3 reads CATSKPGGLAKNIQYF. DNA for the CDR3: TGTGCCACCTCCAAACCGGGGGGCTTAGCCAAAAACATTCAGTACTTC.

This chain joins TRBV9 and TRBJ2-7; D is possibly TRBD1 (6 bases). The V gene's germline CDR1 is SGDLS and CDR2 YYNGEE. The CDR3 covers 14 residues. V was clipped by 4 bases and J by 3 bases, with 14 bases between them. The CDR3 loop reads CASSKGQGIYEQYF. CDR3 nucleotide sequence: TGTGCCAGCAGCAAGGGGCAGGGGATCTACGAGCAGTACTTC.

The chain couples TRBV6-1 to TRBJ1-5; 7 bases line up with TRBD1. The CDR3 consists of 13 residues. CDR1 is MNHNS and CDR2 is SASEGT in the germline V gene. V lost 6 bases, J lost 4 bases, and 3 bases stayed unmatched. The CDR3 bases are TGTGCCAGCAGAGCGACAGGGAATCAGCCCCAGCATTTT. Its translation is CASRATGNQPQHF.

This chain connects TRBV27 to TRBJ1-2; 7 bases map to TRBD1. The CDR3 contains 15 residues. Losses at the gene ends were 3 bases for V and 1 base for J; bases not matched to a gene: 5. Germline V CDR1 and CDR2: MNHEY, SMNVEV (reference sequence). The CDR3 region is CASSFAHRGNYGYTF. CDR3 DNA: TGTGCCAGCAGTTTCGCCCACAGGGGTAACTATGGCTACACCTTC.

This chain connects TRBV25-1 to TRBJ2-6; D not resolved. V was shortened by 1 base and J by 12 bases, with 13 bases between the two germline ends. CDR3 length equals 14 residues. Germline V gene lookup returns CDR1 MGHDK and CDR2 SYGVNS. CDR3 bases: TGTGCCAGCAGTGAATCGGTCAGGCCAGGCGTCCTGACTTTC. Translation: CASSESVRPGVLTF.

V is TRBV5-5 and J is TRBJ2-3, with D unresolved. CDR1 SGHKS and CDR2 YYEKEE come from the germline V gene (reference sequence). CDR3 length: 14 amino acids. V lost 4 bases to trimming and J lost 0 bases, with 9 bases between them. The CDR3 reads CASSPFGSTDTQYF. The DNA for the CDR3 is TGTGCCAGCAGCCCCTTTGGTAGCACAGATACGCAGTATTTT.

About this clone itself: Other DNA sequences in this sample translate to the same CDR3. CDR3 region: CASSTPSTDTQYF. The CDR3 region has the DNA TGTGCCAGCAGCACGCCCAGCACAGATACGCAGTATTTT. This chain connects TRBV7-9 to TRBJ2-3; D uncertain. The CDR3 contains 13 residues. V lost 5 bases and J 0 bases, leaving 6 bases between the germline ends. The germline V gene encodes CDR1 SEHNR and CDR2 FQNEAQ (reference sequence).

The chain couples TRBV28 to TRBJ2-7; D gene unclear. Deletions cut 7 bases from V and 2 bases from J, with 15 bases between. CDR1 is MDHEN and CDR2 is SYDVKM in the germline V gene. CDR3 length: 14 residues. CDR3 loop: CASISIGATYEQYF. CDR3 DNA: TGTGCCAGCATCTCCATCGGTGCCACCTACGAGCAGTACTTC.

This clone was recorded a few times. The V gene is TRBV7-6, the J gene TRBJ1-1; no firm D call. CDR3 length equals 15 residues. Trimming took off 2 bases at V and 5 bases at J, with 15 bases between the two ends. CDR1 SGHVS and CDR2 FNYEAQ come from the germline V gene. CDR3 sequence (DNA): TGTGCCAGCAGCTTAAGGATCGGGTGGTCAACTGAAGCTTTCTTT. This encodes CASSLRIGWSTEAFF.

DNA of the CDR3: TGTGCCAGCAGGTTAACCCGGGACAGTATATACGAGCAGTACTTC. This gives the protein CASRLTRDSIYEQYF. This chain uses TRBV7-2 with TRBJ2-7; 7 nucleotides align to TRBD1. Per germline, CDR1 SGHTA and CDR2 FQGNSA. V lost 6 bases to trimming and J lost 4 bases; unmatched junction nucleotides: 12. The CDR3 is 15 amino acids.

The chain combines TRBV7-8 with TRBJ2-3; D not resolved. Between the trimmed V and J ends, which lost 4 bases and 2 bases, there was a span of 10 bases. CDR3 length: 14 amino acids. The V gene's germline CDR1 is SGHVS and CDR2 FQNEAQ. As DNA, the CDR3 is TGTGCCAGCAGCTCCCGACTGATCACAGATACGCAGTATTTT. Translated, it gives CASSSRLITDTQYF.

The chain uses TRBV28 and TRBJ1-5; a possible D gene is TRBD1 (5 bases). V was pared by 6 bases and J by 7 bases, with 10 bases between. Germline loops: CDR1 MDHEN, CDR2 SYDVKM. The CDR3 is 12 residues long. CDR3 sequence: CASRGDAQPQHF. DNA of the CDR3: TGTGCCAGCAGAGGGGACGCGCAGCCCCAGCATTTT.

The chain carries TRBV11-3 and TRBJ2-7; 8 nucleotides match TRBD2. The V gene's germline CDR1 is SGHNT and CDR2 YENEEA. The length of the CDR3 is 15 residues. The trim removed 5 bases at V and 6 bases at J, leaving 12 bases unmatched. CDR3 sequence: CASSPLPGLVGEQYF. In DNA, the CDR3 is TGTGCCAGCAGCCCCCTACCGGGACTAGTGGGCGAGCAGTACTTC.

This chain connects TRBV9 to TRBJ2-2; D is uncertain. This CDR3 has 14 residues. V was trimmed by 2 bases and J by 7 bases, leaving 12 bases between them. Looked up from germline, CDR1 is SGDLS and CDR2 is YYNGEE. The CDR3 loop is CASSVPMSGGELFF. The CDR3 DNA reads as TGTGCCAGCAGCGTTCCTATGTCAGGCGGGGAGCTGTTTTTT.

The CDR3 DNA follows: TGCGCCAGCAGCCAAGATTTGAGGCGGACTAACTATGGCTACACCTTC. It yields the protein CASSQDLRRTNYGYTF. The V gene is TRBV4-3, the J gene TRBJ1-2, with D hard to call. CDR3 length equals 16 residues. V lost 0 bases to trimming and J lost 0 bases, with 11 bases between them. Germline assignment: CDR1 LGHNA and CDR2 YSLEER.

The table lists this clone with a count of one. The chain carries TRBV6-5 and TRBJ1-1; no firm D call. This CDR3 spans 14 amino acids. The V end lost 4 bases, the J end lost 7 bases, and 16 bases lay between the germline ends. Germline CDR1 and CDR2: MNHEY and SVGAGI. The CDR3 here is CASSWNSGTNEAFF. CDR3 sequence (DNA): TGTGCCAGCAGTTGGAATTCGGGTACTAATGAAGCTTTCTTT.

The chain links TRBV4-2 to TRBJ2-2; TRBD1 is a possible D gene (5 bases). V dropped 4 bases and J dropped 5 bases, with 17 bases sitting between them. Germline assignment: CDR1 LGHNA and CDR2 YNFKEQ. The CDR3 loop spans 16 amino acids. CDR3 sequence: CASSLSQTQGTGELFF. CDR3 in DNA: TGTGCCAGCAGCCTTTCGCAGACCCAGGGTACCGGGGAGCTGTTTTTT.

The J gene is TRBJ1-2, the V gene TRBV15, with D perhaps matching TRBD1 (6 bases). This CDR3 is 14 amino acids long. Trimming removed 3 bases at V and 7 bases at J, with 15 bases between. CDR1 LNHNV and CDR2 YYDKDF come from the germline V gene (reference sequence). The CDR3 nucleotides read TGTGCCACCAGCAGGGAACAGGGTCCCGTTGGCTACACCTTC. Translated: CATSREQGPVGYTF.

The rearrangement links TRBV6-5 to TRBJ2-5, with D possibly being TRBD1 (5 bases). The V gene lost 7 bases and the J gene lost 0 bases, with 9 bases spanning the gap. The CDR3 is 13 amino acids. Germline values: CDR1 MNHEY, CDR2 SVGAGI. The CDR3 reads CASTGPYQETQYF. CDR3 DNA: TGTGCCAGCACAGGGCCGTACCAAGAGACCCAGTACTTC.